This TCR beta chain derives from a study of early T cells in non-severe SARS-CoV-2 infection. Turning to the study itself: Investigators sequenced bulk RNA drawn from unsorted whole blood, and chains remained unpaired.

In the library, individual cDNA molecules carried attached unique molecular identifiers. Via MiXCR, TCRdb re-called the 5' RACE reads, giving one row per CDR3 protein. This sample has about 88,000 distinct CDR3 sequences, with about 15% found just once. Overall study results and limits: In VDJdb matching, anti-spike CD8 responses were favored while private and CD4 specificities went missing.

About this clonotype: Its antigen is as yet unknown.

The receptor comes from an adult who was a healthcare worker with PCR-confirmed SARS-CoV-2 infection or an uninfected control (not recorded which). Sequenced material: whole blood.

The CDR3 nucleotides read TGTGCCAGCAGCTTGGCCGCGGCCCCTGAAGCTTTCTTT. This sequence encodes CASSLAAAPEAFF. This chain joins TRBV5-4 and TRBJ1-1; D remains unclear. The V gene lost 0 bases and the J gene lost 6 bases, with 9 bases spanning the gap. CDR1 is SGHNT and CDR2 is YYREEE in the germline V gene (reference sequence). The CDR3 totals 13 residues.